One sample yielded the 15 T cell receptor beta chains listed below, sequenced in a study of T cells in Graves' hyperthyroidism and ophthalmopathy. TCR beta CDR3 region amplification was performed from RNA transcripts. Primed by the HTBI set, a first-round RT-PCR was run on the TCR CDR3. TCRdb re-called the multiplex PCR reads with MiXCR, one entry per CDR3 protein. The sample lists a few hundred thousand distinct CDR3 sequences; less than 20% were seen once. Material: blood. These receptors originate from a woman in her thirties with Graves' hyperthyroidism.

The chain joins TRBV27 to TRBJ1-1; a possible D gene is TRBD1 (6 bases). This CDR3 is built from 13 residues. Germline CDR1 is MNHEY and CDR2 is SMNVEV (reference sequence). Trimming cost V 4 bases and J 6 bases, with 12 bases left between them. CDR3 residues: CASSWGAHSEAFF. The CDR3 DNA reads TGTGCCAGCAGTTGGGGGGCGCATTCTGAAGCTTTCTTT.

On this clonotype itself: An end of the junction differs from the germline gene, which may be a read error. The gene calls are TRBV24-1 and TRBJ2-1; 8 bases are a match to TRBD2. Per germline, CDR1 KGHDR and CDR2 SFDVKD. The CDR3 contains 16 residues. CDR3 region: CAASDGIGGRSNEQFF. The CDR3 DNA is TGTGCCGCCAGTGATGGAATTGGCGGGAGGAGCAATGAGCAGTTCTTC.

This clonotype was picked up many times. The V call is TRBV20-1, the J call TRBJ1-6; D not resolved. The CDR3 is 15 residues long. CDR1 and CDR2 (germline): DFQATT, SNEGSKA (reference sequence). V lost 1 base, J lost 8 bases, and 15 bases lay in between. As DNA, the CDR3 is TGCAGTGCTAGAGTTAGAGGCCTTGGGGATTCACCCCTCCACTTT. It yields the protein CSARVRGLGDSPLHF.

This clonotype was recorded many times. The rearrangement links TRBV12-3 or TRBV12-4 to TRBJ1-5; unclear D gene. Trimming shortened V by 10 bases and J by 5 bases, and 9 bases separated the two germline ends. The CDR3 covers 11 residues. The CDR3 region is CAINWDQPQHF. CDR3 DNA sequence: TGTGCCATAAATTGGGATCAGCCCCAGCATTTT.

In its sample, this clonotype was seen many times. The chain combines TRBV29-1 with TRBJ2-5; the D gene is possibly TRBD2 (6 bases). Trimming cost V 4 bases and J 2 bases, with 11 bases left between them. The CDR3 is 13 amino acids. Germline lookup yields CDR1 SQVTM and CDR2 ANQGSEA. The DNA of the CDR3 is TGCAGCGTTGTCGGGGGAGGTCAAGAGACCCAGTACTTC. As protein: CSVVGGGQETQYF.

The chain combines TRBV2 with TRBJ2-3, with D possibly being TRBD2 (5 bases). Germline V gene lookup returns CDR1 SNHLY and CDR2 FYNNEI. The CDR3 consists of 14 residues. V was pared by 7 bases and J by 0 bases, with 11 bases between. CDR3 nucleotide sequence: TGTGCCAGCAAGGCGGAGGACAGCACAGATACGCAGTATTTT. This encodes CASKAEDSTDTQYF.

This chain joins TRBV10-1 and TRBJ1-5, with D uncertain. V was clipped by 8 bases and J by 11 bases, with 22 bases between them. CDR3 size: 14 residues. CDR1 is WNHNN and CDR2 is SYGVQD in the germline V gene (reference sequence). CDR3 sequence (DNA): TGCGCCAGCCCGGCCCCAATCATCTCCCAGTCCCAGCATTTT. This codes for CASPAPIISQSQHF.

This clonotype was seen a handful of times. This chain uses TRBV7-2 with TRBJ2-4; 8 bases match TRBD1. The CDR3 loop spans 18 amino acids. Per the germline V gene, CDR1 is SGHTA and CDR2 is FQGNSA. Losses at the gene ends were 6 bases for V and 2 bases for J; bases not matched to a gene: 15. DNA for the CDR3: TGTGCCAGCAGTTTCCCCCGCCCAGGGGGCGCAACCAAAAACATTCAGTACTTC. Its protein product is CASSFPRPGGATKNIQYF.

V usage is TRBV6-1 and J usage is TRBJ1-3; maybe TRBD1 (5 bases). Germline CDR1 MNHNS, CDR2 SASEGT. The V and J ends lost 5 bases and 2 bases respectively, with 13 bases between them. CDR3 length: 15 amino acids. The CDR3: CASSSTASTGNTIYF. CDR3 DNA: TGTGCCAGCAGTTCGACAGCATCTACTGGAAACACCATATATTTT.

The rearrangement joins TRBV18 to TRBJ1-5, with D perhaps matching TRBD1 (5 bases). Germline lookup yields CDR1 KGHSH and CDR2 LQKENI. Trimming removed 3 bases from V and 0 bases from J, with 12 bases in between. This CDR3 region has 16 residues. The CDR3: CASSPPGTNSNQPQHF. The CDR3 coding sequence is TGTGCCAGCTCACCCCCGGGGACGAATAGCAATCAGCCCCAGCATTTT.

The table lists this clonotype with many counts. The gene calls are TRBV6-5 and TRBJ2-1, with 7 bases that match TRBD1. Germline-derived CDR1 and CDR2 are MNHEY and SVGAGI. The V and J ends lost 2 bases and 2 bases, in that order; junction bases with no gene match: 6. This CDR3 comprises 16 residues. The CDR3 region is CASSYATDRAYNEQFF. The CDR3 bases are TGTGCCAGCAGTTACGCCACAGACAGGGCCTACAATGAGCAGTTCTTC.

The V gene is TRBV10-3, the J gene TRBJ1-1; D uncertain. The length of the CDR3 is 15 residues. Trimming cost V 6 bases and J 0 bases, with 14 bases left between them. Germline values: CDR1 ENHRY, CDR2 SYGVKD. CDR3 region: CAIRERGTMNTEAFF. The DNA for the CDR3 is TGTGCCATCAGGGAACGGGGTACGATGAACACTGAAGCTTTCTTT.

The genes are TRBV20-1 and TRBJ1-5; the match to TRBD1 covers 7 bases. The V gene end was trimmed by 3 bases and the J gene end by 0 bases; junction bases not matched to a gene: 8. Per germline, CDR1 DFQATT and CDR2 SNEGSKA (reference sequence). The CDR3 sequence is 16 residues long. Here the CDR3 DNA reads TGCAGTGCTAGTAAACAGGGGACGGTTAGCAATCAGCCCCAGCATTTT. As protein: CSASKQGTVSNQPQHF.

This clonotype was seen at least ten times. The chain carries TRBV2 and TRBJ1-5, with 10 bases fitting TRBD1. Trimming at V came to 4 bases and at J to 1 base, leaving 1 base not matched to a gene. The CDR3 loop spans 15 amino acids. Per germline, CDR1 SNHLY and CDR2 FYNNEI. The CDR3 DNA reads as TGTGCCAGCAGTGGGACAGGGGGGAGCAATCAGCCCCAGCATTTT. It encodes CASSGTGGSNQPQHF.

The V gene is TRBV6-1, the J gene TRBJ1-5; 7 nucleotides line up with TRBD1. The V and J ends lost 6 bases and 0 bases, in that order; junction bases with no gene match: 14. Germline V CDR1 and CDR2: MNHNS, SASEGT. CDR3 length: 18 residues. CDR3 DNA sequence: TGTGCCAGCAGAGGACAGGATCTGAGCAGCAATAGCAATCAGCCCCAGCATTTT. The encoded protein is CASRGQDLSSNSNQPQHF.